These T cell receptor beta chains were read from a single sample in a study of regulatory T cells in long-lasting Graves disease. TCRdb passed the multiplex PCR reads through MiXCR, listing each CDR3 protein once. Of 530,000 or so distinct CDR3 sequences listed, approximately 16% are singletons. These same data were also listed under a study on T cells in Graves' hyperthyroidism and ophthalmopathy.

The source material was peripheral blood mononuclear cells (PBMCs), sampled at new diagnosis, from a patient treated with antithyroid drugs. The receptors derive from a man in his late teens or twenties with Graves disease. Each CDR3 is given with its conserved first and last residue. D genes are given only for firm matches. Clone size is stated in some rows and not others, as once, few, many or a class when expanded.

>many|TRBJ1-1|TRBV6-2/TRBV6-3|NA
CASSDSGHPGAFF
TGTGCCAGCAGTGATTCGGGACACCCTGGGGCTTTCTTT
>few|TRBJ2-4|TRBV29-1|TRBD2
CSVRETSGVLLAKNIQYF
TGCAGCGTGAGGGAGACTAGCGGGGTCTTACTGGCCAAAAACATTCAGTACTTC
>NA|TRBJ1-2|TRBV6-1|NA
CASEGPPKGYTF
TGTGCCAGCGAGGGACCGCCGAAGGGCTACACCTTC
>NA|TRBJ2-1|TRBV6-1|NA
CASRAVLRDNEQFF
TGTGCCAGCAGGGCGGTTCTTCGGGACAATGAGCAGTTCTTC
>many|TRBJ2-7|TRBV27|NA
CASSLLVGSYEQYF
TGTGCCAGCAGTTTATTGGTGGGGTCCTACGAGCAGTACTTC
>NA|TRBJ1-5|TRBV4-1|NA
CASSHRSLANQPQHF
TGCGCCAGCAGCCATCGCAGTTTAGCGAATCAGCCCCAGCATTTT
>NA|TRBJ2-3|TRBV30|NA
CAWGARAESTDTQYF
TGTGCCTGGGGTGCGCGAGCGGAAAGCACAGATACGCAGTATTTT
>many|TRBJ2-5|TRBV12-5|TRBD1
CASGFDRVGTQYF
TGTGCTAGTGGTTTCGACAGGGTGGGGACCCAGTACTTC
>NA|TRBJ1-4|TRBV7-9|NA
CASSQGGSNEKLFF
TGTGCCAGCAGCCAAGGGGGGTCGAATGAAAAACTGTTTTTT
>NA|TRBJ2-3|TRBV6-1|TRBD2
CASSIQTSGSFRDTQYF
TGTGCCAGCAGTATTCAGACTAGCGGGAGTTTCAGAGATACGCAGTATTTT
>NA|TRBJ2-5|TRBV29-1|NA
CSVDPQGETQYF
TGCAGCGTTGATCCGCAGGGTGAGACCCAGTACTTC
>NA|TRBJ1-5|TRBV24-1|NA
CATSDSLGGQPQHF
TGTGCCACCAGTGACTCACTTGGGGGACAGCCCCAGCATTTT
>NA|TRBJ1-5|TRBV28|NA
CASSLWHPMYSNQPQHF
TGTGCCAGCAGTTTATGGCACCCGATGTATAGCAATCAGCCCCAGCATTTT
>few|TRBJ2-1|TRBV19|NA
CASSRLPGSYNEQFF
TGTGCCAGTAGTCGCTTACCGGGGTCCTACAATGAGCAGTTCTTC
>many|TRBJ2-7|TRBV10-3|NA
CAISEGNYEQYF
TGTGCCATCAGTGAAGGGAACTACGAGCAGTACTTC
>NA|TRBJ2-7|TRBV5-6|NA
CASSLVQAPYEQYF
TGTGCCAGCAGCTTGGTACAGGCGCCCTACGAGCAGTACTTC
>NA|TRBJ2-6|TRBV18|NA
CASSPLLSGANVLTF
TGTGCCAGCTCACCTCTTCTATCTGGGGCCAACGTCCTGACTTTC
>many|TRBJ1-2|TRBV19|NA
CASSISVSPPYGYTF
TGTGCCAGTAGTATTAGCGTCAGTCCACCGTATGGCTACACCTTC
>many|TRBJ2-7|TRBV6-1|NA
CASSQAGTIRVEQYF
TGTGCCAGCAGCCAGGCAGGGACAATCCGTGTCGAGCAGTACTTC
>many|TRBJ2-1|TRBV11-2|NA
CASSLARGQNEQFF
TGTGCCAGCAGCTTAGCGCGGGGCCAAAATGAGCAGTTCTTC
>few|TRBJ2-7|TRBV5-1|NA
CASSLISGAVFSYEQYF
TGCGCCAGCAGCTTGATTTCGGGGGCGGTCTTCTCCTACGAGCAGTACTTC
>few|TRBJ1-2|TRBV5-1|NA
CASSEMTLYGGYTF
TGCGCCAGCAGCGAGATGACTTTATACGGTGGCTACACCTTC
>NA|TRBJ2-7|TRBV5-4|NA
CASSFSGSYSYEQYF
TGTGCCAGCAGCTTTTCAGGGTCATATTCCTACGAGCAGTACTTC
>NA|TRBJ1-1|TRBV6-1|NA
CASNRVKANTEAFF
TGTGCCAGCAATAGGGTGAAGGCGAACACTGAAGCTTTCTTT
>few|TRBJ1-5|TRBV5-6|TRBD1
CASSSGGEPQHF
TGTGCCAGCAGCTCAGGGGGCGAGCCCCAGCATTTT
>NA|TRBJ2-7|TRBV10-3|NA
CAISETASIDEQYF
TGTGCCATCAGTGAAACCGCTAGCATAGATGAGCAGTACTTC
>many|TRBJ1-5|TRBV18|NA
CASSPDGGDQPQHF
TGTGCCAGCTCACCAGATGGGGGTGATCAGCCCCAGCATTTT
>many|TRBJ2-7|TRBV7-6|TRBD2
CASSSGTDVGRVEQYF
TGTGCCAGCAGTTCCGGGACGGACGTCGGGAGGGTCGAGCAGTACTTC
>many|TRBJ2-7|TRBV7-8|NA
CASSSSFYEQYF
TGTGCCAGCAGCTCATCCTTCTACGAGCAGTACTTC